What follows is one T cell receptor (beta chain) and its context. The antigen this receptor binds is unknown. Base qualities are not at hand, and no much larger clone is one base apart. These data are taken from a study of technical replicates of blood from a handful of donors (TCRdb year 2017). The library was prepared using the immunoSEQ multiplex PCR assay. TCRdb provides this immuneACCESS table in a form limited to in-frame rearrangements. Some clones are lacking; in checked studies, under half of them reflect an unresolved V gene, and why the rest are absent is not known. The sample yields about 44,000 clones; around 96% were counted once. The ten biggest clones cover approximately 0.37% of the sample. Source material: T cells isolated from PBMCs. This TCR came from a human donor in good health.

This receptor has the CDR3 CASSQDMYYEQYF. At the DNA level, the sequence is TGCGCCAGCAGCCAGGACATGTATTACGAGCAGTACTTC. In this chain, TRBV4-1 is recombined with TRBJ2-7; possibly the D gene is TRBD1, per 5 matching bases. V is cut by 3 bases and J by 4 bases, and the space between the germline ends is 10 bases. The CDR3 runs 13 residues from the cysteine to the phenylalanine. Only the CDR3 DNA stays, 39 bases, in frame from base 1. CDR1 and CDR2 are read off the germline V gene as MGHRA and YSYEKL.